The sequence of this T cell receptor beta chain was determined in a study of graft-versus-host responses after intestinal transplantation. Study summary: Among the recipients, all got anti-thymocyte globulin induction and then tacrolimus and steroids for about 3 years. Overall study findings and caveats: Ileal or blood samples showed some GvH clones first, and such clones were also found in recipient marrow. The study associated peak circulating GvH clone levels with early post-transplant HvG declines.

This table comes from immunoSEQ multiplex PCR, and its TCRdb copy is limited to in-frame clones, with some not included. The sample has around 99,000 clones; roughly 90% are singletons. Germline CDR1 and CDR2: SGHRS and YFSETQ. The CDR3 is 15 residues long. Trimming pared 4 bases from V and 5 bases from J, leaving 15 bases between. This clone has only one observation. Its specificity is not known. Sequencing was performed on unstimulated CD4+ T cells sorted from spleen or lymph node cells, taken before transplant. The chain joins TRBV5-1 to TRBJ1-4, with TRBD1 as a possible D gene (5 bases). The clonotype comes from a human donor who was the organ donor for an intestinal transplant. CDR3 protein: CASSNLGHSNEKLFF. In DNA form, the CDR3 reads TGCGCCAGCAGCAACTTAGGACATAGCAATGAAAAACTGTTTTTT.